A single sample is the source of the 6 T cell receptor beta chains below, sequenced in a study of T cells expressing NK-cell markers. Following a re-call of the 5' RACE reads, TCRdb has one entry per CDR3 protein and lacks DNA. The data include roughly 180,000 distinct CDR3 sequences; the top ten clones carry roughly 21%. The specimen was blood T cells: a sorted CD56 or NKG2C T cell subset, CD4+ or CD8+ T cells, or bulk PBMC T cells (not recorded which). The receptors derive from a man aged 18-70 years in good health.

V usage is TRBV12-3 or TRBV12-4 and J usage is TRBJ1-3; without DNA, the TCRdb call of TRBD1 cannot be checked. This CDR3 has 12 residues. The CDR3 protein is CASTGDGNTIYF.

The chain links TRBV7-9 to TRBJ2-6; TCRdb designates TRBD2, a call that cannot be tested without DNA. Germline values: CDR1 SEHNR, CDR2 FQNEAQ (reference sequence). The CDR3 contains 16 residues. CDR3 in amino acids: CASEAGSQSGANVLTF.

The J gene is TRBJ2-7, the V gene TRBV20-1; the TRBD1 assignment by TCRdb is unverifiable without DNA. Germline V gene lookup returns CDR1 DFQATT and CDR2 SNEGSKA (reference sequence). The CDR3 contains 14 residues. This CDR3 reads CSARVSWDSYEQYF.

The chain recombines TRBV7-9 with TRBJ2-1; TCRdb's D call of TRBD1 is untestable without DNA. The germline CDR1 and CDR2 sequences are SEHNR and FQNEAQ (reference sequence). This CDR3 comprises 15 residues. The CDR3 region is CASSWRQGSYCEQFF.

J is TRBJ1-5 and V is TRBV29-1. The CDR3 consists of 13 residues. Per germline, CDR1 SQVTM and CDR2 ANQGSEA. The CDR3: CSVVSELNQPQHF.

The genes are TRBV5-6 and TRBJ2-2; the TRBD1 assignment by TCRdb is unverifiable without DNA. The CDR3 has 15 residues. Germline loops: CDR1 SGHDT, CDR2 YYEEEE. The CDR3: CASSKDRVYSGELFF.